A single T cell receptor beta chain is shown here with its context. This record comes from a study of blood T cell repertoires in COVID-19. Only in-frame clones appear in the TCRdb table, and some are missing; sequencing was by immunoSEQ multiplex PCR. Of fewer than 300,000 clones in the sample, 84% were seen once. Trimming took 1 base from V and 0 from J, leaving 8 bases between them. CDR3 size: 15 residues. In germline, CDR1 is SNHLY, CDR2 FYNNEI. J is TRBJ2-3 and V is TRBV2, with unresolved D. Sequences were obtained from peripheral blood. The TCR comes from a human donor in a cohort sampled during active COVID-19. CDR3 loop: CASSEGLSSTDTQYF. CDR3 DNA sequence: TGTGCCAGCAGTGAAGGACTTTCTAGCACAGATACGCAGTATTTT.